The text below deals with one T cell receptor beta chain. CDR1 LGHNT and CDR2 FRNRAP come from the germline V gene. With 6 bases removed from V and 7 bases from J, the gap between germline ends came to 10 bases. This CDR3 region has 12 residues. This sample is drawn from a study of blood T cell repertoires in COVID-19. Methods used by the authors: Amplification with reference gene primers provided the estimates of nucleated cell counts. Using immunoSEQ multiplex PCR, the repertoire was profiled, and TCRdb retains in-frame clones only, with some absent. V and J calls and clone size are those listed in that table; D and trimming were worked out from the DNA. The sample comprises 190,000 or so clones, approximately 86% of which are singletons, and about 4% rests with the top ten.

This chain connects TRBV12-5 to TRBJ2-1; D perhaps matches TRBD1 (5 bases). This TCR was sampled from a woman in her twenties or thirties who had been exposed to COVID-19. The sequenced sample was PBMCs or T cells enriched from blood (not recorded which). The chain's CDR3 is CASGSRVNEQFF. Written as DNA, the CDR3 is TGTGCTAGTGGCTCCAGGGTGAATGAGCAGTTCTTC.